Sequencing of this T cell receptor (beta chain) was carried out in a study of post-analysis software for immune sequencing data (dated by TCRdb to the mid-2010s). Describing the broader study: Recorded disease courses included relapsing-remitting, secondary progressive and progressive-relapsing multiple sclerosis, with some patients lacking subtype annotation. Patient repertoires were compared against roughly 12 previously published healthy control repertoires from donors aged roughly 6 to 28 years. A subset of samples was prepared in parallel using single-end sample barcoding, then pooled and co-amplified after Illumina adapter ligation. The full study reports these points: Multiple sclerosis patients had significantly lower normalized Chao1 diversity than controls, a result that suggests substantial peripheral T-cell clonal expansion. Patients showed significantly higher frequencies than controls for about five TRBV segments, among them TRBV5-6, TRBV5-1 and TRBV20-1. The control group was slightly older than the multiple sclerosis patient group. Direct clustering with F measure revealed strong co-clustering of samples prepared in the same batch, which led to a batch-effect correction.

Details on this clonotype: This receptor's antigen is unknown. Per-nucleotide qualities are absent, and no much larger clonotype sits a single base away.

To demonstrate the VDJtools post-analysis software, TCR beta repertoires were profiled from the peripheral blood of 10 to 15 young patients with multiple sclerosis. The patients with multiple sclerosis were children and adolescents between about 6 and 15 years of age. Receptors were amplified or captured by PCR. Sequencing was performed on an Illumina HiSeq 2500. To reduce PCR and sequencing biases, unique molecular identifiers were incorporated into the TCR beta cDNA libraries. Roughly 0.5 million cDNA molecules were obtained per 1 to 10 million input T cells, so each molecule approximated one T cell. The same protocol used for the earlier healthy control dataset was applied to prepare and sequence the patient libraries. Within a given batch, samples were prepared together, multiplexed and sequenced on the same HiSeq lane. The authors' analysis ran thus. Raw barcoded reads were processed with MIGEC, discarding single-read molecular identifier groups before consensus assembly and CDR3 extraction. Clonotype tables were post-analysed with VDJtools, and diversity was normalized by down-sampling all datasets to the smallest sample size. In repertoire overlap clustering, CDR3 amino acid sequences, but not nucleotide sequences, were matched to correct batch-related cross-sample contamination. TCRdb redid the processing of the public reads, applying fastp at Q25 and MiXCR, and retained in-frame beta chains. Every entry covers one CDR3 protein and lists the most common genes and DNA from its rows. TCRdb, not the authors, supplied the V and J calls. The sample has about 260,000 distinct CDR3 sequences on record, 30% to 45% of them singletons. In total, the top ten clones hold around 4.8% of the sample.

CDR1 and CDR2 are read off the germline V gene as SGHVS and FNYEAQ. V and J lose 0 bases and 5 bases, and a span of 23 bases separates them. From the cysteine through the phenylalanine, the CDR3 covers 18 amino acids. Only the CDR3 DNA is retained, 54 bases long and in frame from the first base. The chain couples TRBV7-6 to TRBJ2-7; the D gene is tentatively TRBD1 or TRBD2, each matching 5 bases. The sample comprised blood. This TCR was sampled from a girl aged 10 to 17 with multiple sclerosis. The DNA sequence is as follows: TGTGCCAGCAGCTTAGCGCAGACATCCGGGACGGTCTATGACGAGCAGTACTTC. Its protein product is CASSLAQTSGTVYDEQYF.